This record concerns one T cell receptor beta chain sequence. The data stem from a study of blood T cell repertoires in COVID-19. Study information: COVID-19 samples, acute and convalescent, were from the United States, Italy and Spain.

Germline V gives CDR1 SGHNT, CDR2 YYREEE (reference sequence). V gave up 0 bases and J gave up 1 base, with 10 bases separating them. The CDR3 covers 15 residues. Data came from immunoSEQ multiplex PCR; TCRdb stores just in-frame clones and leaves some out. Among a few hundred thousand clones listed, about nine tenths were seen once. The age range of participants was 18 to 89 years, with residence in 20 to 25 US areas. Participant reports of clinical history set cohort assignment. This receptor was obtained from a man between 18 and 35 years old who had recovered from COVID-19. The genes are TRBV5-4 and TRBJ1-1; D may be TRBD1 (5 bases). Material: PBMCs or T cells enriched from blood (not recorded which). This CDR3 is CASSLASQGNTEAFF. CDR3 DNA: TGTGCCAGCAGCTTGGCCTCTCAGGGGAACACTGAAGCTTTCTTT.